Below, one TCR beta chain is given with its context. The data derive from a study of blood T cells in healthy people across ages. Germline CDR1 and CDR2: MDHEN and SYDVKM. The CDR3 covers 16 residues. Unmatched junction bases numbered 18, after V lost 5 bases and J lost 13 bases. Combining a sample-barcoded 5' primer with a J-beta primer mix, a second PCR ran for roughly 7 to 11 cycles. A tag from a template-switch adaptor with 12 random nucleotides marked each cDNA molecule. All samples gave at least 2.5 million CDR3-containing paired-end reads. TCRdb ran MiXCR on the 5' RACE reads and lists one entry per CDR3 protein. The data show around 1,500,000 distinct CDR3 sequences, with roughly 27% seen just once and over 7% held by the top ten.

The sequence derives from a woman aged 25 to 45 in good health. Sequencing was performed on blood. The chain recombines TRBV28 with TRBJ2-1; 9 positions agree with TRBD1. CDR3 bases: TGTGCCAGCAGTCTTGGGACAGGGAGAAACCAAGAGACCCAGTTCTTC. This codes for CASSLGTGRNQETQFF. The entire variable domain, with the rest obtained from reference TRBV28 and TRBJ2-1, is as follows: DVKVTQSSRYLVKRTGEKVFLECVQDMDHENMFWYRQDPGLGLRLIYFSYDVKMKEKGDIPEGYSVSREKKERFSLILESASTNQTSMYLCASSLGTGRNQETQFFGPGTRLTVL.